The 19 T cell receptor beta chains below all came from one sample that was sequenced in a study of OX40 agonist ivuxolimab in advanced cancers. Here immunoSEQ multiplex PCR was the method, and the copy in TCRdb shows in-frame clones only, minus some. The sample gives 70,000 or so clones, 87% of which show up once; about 1.3% is in the top ten. Sequenced material: CD4+ or CD8+ T cells sorted from blood, taken in a trial of the OX40 agonist ivuxolimab. These receptors originate from an adult with an advanced solid tumor such as melanoma, head and neck, liver or kidney cancer.

The gene calls are TRBV30 and TRBJ1-5, with 11 bases aligning to TRBD1. Germline lookup yields CDR1 GTSNPN and CDR2 SVGIG (reference sequence). The CDR3 is 13 amino acids. V lost 3 bases, J lost 11 bases, and 6 bases stayed unmatched. The CDR3 DNA is TGTGCCTGGAGGGGACAGGGGGTGGGGTCCCAGCATTTT. This encodes CAWRGQGVGSQHF.

The chain uses TRBV27 and TRBJ1-2; no clear D gene. This CDR3 comprises 19 residues. The V gene lost 2 bases and the J gene lost 4 bases, with 26 bases spanning the gap. The germline V gene has CDR1 MNHEY and CDR2 SMNVEV (reference sequence). The CDR3 protein is CASSLVGVRQLRLSYGYTF. CDR3 sequence (DNA): TGTGCCAGCAGTTTAGTTGGCGTTCGCCAGTTGAGGCTCAGCTATGGCTACACCTTC.

The gene calls are TRBV18 and TRBJ2-3, with TRBD2 matching over 7 bases. V lost 3 bases to trimming and J lost 0 bases; unmatched junction nucleotides: 6. Germline lookup yields CDR1 KGHSH and CDR2 LQKENI. The CDR3 consists of 16 residues. The CDR3 DNA reads TGTGCCAGCTCACCGAGGCGGGGGACTAGCACAGATACGCAGTATTTT. It is translated as CASSPRRGTSTDTQYF.

V is TRBV6-1 and J is TRBJ1-2; the D gene is possibly TRBD1 (5 bases). Per germline, CDR1 MNHNS and CDR2 SASEGT. V was clipped by 0 bases and J by 5 bases, with 16 bases between them. The CDR3 has 16 residues. The CDR3 sequence is CASSEASGTAVYGYTF. As DNA, the CDR3 is TGTGCCAGCAGTGAAGCCTCCGGGACGGCCGTATATGGCTACACCTTC.

The chain joins TRBV6-1 to TRBJ2-1; perhaps TRBD2 as D (5 bases). Between the trimmed V and J ends, which lost 5 bases and 5 bases, there was a span of 16 bases. Looked up from germline, CDR1 is MNHNS and CDR2 is SASEGT. The CDR3 contains 15 residues. The DNA of the CDR3 is TGTGCCAGCAGTCTTCAGCGGCAGACGAACAATGAGCAGTTCTTC. It is translated as CASSLQRQTNNEQFF.

This chain connects TRBV28 to TRBJ1-3, with D perhaps matching TRBD1 (6 bases). This CDR3 has 16 amino acids. Germline CDR1 reads MDHEN; CDR2 reads SYDVKM. Trimming shortened V by 5 bases and J by 0 bases, and 14 bases separated the two germline ends. The CDR3 loop is CASSKQGSLSGNTIYF. CDR3 nucleotide sequence: TGTGCCAGCAGTAAACAGGGATCCCTCTCTGGAAACACCATATATTTT.

This clone was seen a single time. The chain joins TRBV10-2 to TRBJ2-5; maybe TRBD1 (6 bases). The closer fit of TRBJ2-7 to the DNA end suggests the J call may be wrong. Germline assignment: CDR1 WSHSY and CDR2 SAAADI. The CDR3 is 13 amino acids. In DNA form, the CDR3 reads TGCGCCACCCGACAGGCAAGCTCCTACGAGCAGTACTTC. This translates into CATRQASSYEQYF.

The V gene is TRBV30, the J gene TRBJ2-3, with 8 bases that match TRBD1. Trimming removed 4 bases from V and 4 bases from J; junction bases left unmatched: 1. The CDR3 consists of 12 residues. Germline lookup yields CDR1 GTSNPN and CDR2 SVGIG (reference sequence). Written as DNA, the CDR3 is TGTGCCTGGACAGGGGGCGCAGATACGCAGTATTTT. The encoded protein is CAWTGGADTQYF. Drawing the rest from reference TRBV30 and TRBJ2-3, the complete variable domain is SQTIHQWPATLVQPVGSPLSLECTVEGTSNPNLYWYRQAAGRGLQLLFYSVGIGQISSEVPQNLSASRPQDRQFILSSKKLLLSDSGFYLCAWTGGADTQYFGPGTRLTVL.

J is TRBJ2-6 and V is TRBV7-2; 7 bases fit TRBD1. The CDR3 consists of 18 residues. Germline lookup yields CDR1 SGHTA and CDR2 FQGNSA. V was pared by 0 bases and J by 0 bases, with 5 bases of the junction left unmatched. The CDR3 bases are TGTGCCAGCAGCTTAGCAGGGGGCAAGAACTCTGGGGCCAACGTCCTGACTTTC. It encodes CASSLAGGKNSGANVLTF. Filled out from reference TRBV7-2 and TRBJ2-6, the complete variable domain reads GAGVSQSPSNKVTEKGKDVELRCDPISGHTALYWYRQSLGQGLEFLIYFQGNSAPDKSGLPSDRFSAERTGGSVSTLTIQRTQQEDSAVYLCASSLAGGKNSGANVLTFGAGSRLTVL.

CDR3 loop: CASSPRQGSSGRIYNEQFF. The CDR3 region has the DNA TGTGCCAGCAGTCCAAGACAGGGAAGTAGCGGGAGGATCTACAATGAGCAGTTCTTC. V and J are TRBV5-4 and TRBJ2-1; 10 bases match TRBD2. The junction had 17 bases not matched to a gene; V was cut back by 5 bases and J by 3 bases. Germline V gene data show CDR1 as SGHNT and CDR2 as YYREEE (reference sequence). The CDR3 extends over 19 amino acids.

The chain employs TRBV5-1 and TRBJ1-3; D possibly corresponds to TRBD1 (6 bases). Germline CDR1 reads SGHRS; CDR2 reads YFSETQ. This CDR3 has 15 amino acids. Trimming shortened V by 0 bases and J by 4 bases, and 11 bases separated the two germline ends. The CDR3 reads CASSLGATGGNTIYF. In DNA, the CDR3 is TGCGCCAGCAGCTTGGGAGCGACAGGAGGAAACACCATATATTTT.

This sequence joins TRBV18 and TRBJ1-1; tentative D call: TRBD1 (5 bases). Germline values: CDR1 KGHSH, CDR2 LQKENI. V was clipped by 2 bases and J by 6 bases, with 13 bases between them. This CDR3 is 14 amino acids long. The CDR3 nucleotides are TGTGCCAGCTCACCAATCGGGGGTGGCTCTGAAGCTTTCTTT. Its protein is CASSPIGGGSEAFF. Full variable domain (remainder filled in from reference TRBV18 and TRBJ1-1): NAGVMQNPRHLVRRRGQEARLRCSPMKGHSHVYWYRQLPEEGLKFMVYLQKENIIDESGMPKERFSAEFPKEGPSILRIQQVVRGDSAAYFCASSPIGGGSEAFFGQGTRLTVV.

The chain has TRBV9 and TRBJ2-7, with D maybe TRBD1 (5 bases). CDR1 SGDLS and CDR2 YYNGEE come from the germline V gene. The CDR3 spans 14 residues. The V and J ends lost 0 bases and 5 bases respectively, with 12 bases between them. CDR3 sequence: CASSVEGRGNEQYF. The CDR3, as DNA: TGTGCCAGCAGCGTAGAAGGAAGGGGCAACGAGCAGTACTTC.

This chain uses TRBV19 with TRBJ1-2; 8 nucleotides line up with TRBD1. CDR3 size: 13 residues. Germline V lookup: CDR1 LNHDA, CDR2 SQIVND (reference sequence). Trimming removed 4 bases from V and 6 bases from J; junction bases left unmatched: 4. The CDR3 here is CASSKQGADGYTF. CDR3 nucleotide sequence: TGTGCCAGTAGTAAGCAGGGGGCAGATGGCTACACCTTC. Looking up the rest from reference TRBV19 and TRBJ1-2 gives the full variable domain: DGGITQSPKYLFRKEGQNVTLSCEQNLNHDAMYWYRQDPGQGLRLIYYSQIVNDFQKGDIAEGYSVSREKKESFPLTVTSAQKNPTAFYLCASSKQGADGYTFGSGTRLTVV.

This clone was seen more than once but under ten times. The CDR3 spells CASSPQTGTGGYEQYF. CDR3 nucleotides: TGTGCCAGCAGCCCTCAAACCGGGACAGGGGGCTACGAGCAGTACTTC. This chain uses TRBV9 with TRBJ2-7; 11 nucleotides align to TRBD1. The CDR3 extends over 16 amino acids. CDR1 and CDR2 from the germline V gene are SGDLS and YYNGEE. V was clipped by 4 bases and J by 3 bases; unmatched bases: 9.

This chain links TRBV7-2 with TRBJ2-1; D possibly corresponds to TRBD1 (6 bases). Trimming took 1 base from V and 13 from J, leaving 11 bases between them. This CDR3 comprises 12 residues. The V gene's germline CDR1 is SGHTA and CDR2 FQGNSA. CDR3 sequence: CASSLDRGNQFF. CDR3 nucleotides: TGTGCCAGCAGCTTAGATAGGGGGAATCAGTTCTTC.

This rearrangement joins TRBV6-5 to TRBJ2-7; 7 bases fit TRBD2. Germline V gives CDR1 MNHEY, CDR2 SVGAGI. The trim removed 2 bases at V and 2 bases at J, leaving 0 bases unmatched. This CDR3 has 13 amino acids. CDR3 bases: TGTGCCAGCAGTTACGGGAGGGCCTACGAGCAGTACTTC. Translating it yields CASSYGRAYEQYF.

The chain carries TRBV19 and TRBJ1-5; a possible D gene is TRBD1 (6 bases). The CDR3 loop spans 14 amino acids. The V gene lost 6 bases and the J gene lost 1 base, with 10 bases spanning the gap. CDR1 and CDR2 (germline): LNHDA, SQIVND (reference sequence). CDR3 sequence: CASRPDRSNQPQHF. The CDR3 DNA sequence: TGTGCCAGTAGGCCTGACAGGAGCAATCAGCCCCAGCATTTT.

The chain employs TRBV19 and TRBJ1-3; unclear D gene. The V end was cut by 3 bases, the J end by 0 bases, with 6 bases between. Germline-derived CDR1 and CDR2 are LNHDA and SQIVND (reference sequence). The CDR3 spans 14 residues. For the CDR3, the DNA is TGTGCCAGTAGTATTACACTCTCTGGAAACACCATATATTTT. Protein: CASSITLSGNTIYF.